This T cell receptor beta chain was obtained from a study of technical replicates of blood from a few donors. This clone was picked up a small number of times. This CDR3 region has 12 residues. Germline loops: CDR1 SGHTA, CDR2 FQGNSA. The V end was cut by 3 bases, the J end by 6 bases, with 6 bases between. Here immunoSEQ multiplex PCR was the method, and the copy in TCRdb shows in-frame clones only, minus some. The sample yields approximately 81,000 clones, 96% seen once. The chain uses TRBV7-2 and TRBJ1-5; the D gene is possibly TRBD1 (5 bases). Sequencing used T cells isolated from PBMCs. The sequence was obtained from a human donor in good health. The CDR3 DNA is TGTGCCAGCAGCTTCACAGGTCAGCCCCAGCATTTT. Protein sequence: CASSFTGQPQHF.